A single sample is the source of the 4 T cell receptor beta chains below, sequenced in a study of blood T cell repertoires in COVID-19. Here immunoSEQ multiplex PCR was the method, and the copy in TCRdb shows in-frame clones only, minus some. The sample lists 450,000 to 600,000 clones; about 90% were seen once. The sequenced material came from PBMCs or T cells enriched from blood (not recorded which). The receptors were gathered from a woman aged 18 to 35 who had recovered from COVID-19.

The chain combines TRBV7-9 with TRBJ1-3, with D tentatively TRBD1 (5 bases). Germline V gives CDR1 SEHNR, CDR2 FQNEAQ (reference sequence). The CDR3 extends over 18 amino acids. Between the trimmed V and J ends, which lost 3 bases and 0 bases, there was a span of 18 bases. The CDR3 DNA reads TGTGCCAGCAGCTTGGGGCCCTGGGCGCGGCCCTCTGGAAACACCATATATTTT. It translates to CASSLGPWARPSGNTIYF.

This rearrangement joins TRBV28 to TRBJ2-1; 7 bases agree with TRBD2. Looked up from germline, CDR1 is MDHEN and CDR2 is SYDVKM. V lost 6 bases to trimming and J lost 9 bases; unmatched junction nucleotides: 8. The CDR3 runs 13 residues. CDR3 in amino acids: CASRLVGEGEQFF. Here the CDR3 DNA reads TGTGCCAGCAGACTCGTGGGGGAGGGTGAGCAGTTCTTC.

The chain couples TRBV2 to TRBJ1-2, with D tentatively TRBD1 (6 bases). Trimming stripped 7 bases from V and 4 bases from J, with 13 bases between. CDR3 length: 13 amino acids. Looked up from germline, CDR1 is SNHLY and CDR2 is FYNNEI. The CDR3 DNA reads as TGTGCCAGCACCCCACAGGGCGCCTATGGCTACACCTTC. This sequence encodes CASTPQGAYGYTF.

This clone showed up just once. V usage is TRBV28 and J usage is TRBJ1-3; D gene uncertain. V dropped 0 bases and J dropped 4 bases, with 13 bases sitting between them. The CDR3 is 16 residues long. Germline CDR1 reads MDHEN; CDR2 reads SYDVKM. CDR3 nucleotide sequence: TGTGCCAGCAGTTTATGGCTATGGAGGAGCGGAAACACCATATATTTT. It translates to CASSLWLWRSGNTIYF.